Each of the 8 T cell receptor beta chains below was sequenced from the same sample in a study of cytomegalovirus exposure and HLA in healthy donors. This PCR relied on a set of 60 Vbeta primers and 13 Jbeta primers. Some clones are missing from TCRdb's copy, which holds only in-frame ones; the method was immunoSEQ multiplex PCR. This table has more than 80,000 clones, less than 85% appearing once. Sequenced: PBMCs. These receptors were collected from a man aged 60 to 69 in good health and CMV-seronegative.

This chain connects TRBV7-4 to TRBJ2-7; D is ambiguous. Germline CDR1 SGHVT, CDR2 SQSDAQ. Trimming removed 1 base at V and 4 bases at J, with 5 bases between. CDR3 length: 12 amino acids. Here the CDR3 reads CASSLVRYEQYF. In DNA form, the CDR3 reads TGTGCCAGCAGCTTAGTCCGTTACGAGCAGTACTTC.

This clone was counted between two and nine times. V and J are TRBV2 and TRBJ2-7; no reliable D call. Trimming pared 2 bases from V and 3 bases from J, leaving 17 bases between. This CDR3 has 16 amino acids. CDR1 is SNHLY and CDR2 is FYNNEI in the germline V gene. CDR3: CASSENFLGFSYEQYF. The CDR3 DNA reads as TGTGCCAGCAGTGAAAATTTCCTCGGTTTTAGCTACGAGCAGTACTTC.

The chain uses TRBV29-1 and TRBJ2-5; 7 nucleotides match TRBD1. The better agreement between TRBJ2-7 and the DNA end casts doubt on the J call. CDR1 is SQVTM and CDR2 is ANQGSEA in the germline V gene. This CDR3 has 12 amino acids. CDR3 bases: TGCAGCGTTAGTGCAGGGGGAGACGAGCAGTACTTC. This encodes CSVSAGGDEQYF.

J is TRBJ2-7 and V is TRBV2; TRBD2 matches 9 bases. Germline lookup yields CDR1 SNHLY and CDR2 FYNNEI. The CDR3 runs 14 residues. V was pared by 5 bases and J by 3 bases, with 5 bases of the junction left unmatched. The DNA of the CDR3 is TGTGCCAGCAGTCTAGCGGGGAACCGCTACGAGCAGTACTTC. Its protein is CASSLAGNRYEQYF.

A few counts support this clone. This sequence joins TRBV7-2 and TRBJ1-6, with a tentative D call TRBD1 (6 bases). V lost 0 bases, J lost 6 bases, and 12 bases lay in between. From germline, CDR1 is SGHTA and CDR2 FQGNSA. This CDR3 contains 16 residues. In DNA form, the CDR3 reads TGTGCCAGCAGCTTAGCGGGGGCCCGTGGTAATTCACCCCTCCACTTT. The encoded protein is CASSLAGARGNSPLHF. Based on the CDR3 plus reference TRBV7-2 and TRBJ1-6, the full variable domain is GAGVSQSPSNKVTEKGKDVELRCDPISGHTALYWYRQSLGQGLEFLIYFQGNSAPDKSGLPSDRFSAERTGGSVSTLTIQRTQQEDSAVYLCASSLAGARGNSPLHFGNGTRLTVT.

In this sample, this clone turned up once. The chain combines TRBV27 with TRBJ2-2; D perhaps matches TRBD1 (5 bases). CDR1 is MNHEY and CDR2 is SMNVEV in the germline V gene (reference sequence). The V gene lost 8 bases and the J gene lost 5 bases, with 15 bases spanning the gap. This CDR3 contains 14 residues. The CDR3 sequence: CASCRVTGTGELFF. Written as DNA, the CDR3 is TGTGCCAGCTGTCGAGTAACAGGAACCGGGGAGCTGTTTTTT.

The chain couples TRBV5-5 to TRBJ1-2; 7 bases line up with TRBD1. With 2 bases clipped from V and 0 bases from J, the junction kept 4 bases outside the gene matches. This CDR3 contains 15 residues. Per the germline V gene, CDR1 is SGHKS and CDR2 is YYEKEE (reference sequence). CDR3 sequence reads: CASSFDRAPNYGYTF. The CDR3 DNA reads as TGTGCCAGCAGCTTCGACAGGGCCCCTAACTATGGCTACACCTTC.

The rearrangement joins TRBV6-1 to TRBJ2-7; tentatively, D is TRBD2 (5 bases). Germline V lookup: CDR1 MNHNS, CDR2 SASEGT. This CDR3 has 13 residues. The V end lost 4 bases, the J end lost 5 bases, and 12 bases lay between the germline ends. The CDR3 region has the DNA TGTGCCAGCAGTGCGGGGAATGAAGACGAGCAGTACGTC. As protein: CASSAGNEDEQYV.